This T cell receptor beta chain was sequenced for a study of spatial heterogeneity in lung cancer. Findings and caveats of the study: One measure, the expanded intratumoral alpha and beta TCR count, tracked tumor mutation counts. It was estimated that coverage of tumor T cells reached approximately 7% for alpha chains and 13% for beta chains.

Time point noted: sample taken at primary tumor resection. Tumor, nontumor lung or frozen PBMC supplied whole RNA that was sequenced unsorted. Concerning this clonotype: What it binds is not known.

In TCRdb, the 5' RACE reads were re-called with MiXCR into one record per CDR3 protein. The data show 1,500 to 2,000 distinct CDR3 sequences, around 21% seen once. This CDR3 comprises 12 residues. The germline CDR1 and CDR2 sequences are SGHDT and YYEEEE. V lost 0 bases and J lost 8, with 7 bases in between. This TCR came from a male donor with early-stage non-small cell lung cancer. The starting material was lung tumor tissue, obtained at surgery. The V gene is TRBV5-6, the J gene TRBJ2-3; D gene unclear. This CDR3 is CASSLGLATQYF. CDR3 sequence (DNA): TGTGCCAGCAGCTTGGGGTTAGCTACGCAGTATTTT.